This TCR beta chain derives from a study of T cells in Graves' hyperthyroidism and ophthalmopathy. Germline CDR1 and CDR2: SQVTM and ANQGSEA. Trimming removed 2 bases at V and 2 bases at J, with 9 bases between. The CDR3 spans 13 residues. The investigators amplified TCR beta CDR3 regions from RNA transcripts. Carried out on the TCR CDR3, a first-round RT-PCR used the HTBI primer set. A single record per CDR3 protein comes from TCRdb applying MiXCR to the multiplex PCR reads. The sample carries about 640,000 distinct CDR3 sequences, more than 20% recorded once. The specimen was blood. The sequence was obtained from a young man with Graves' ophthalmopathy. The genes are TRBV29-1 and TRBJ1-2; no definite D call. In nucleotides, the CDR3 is TGCAGCGTTGAAAAGGGCTTCAACTATGGCTACACCTTC. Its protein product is CSVEKGFNYGYTF.